Detailed here is one TCR beta chain. The antigen is unknown. Those patients picked for sequencing had displayed CD8+CD57+ cell expansion on flow cytometry. The cohort consisted entirely of patients having severe acquired aplastic anemia. Profiling of TCR beta VDJ combinations and CDR3 sequences used genomic DNA as template. TCRdb fed the reads into MiXCR, producing one record per CDR3 protein. The table lists under 250,000 distinct CDR3 sequences, less than 75% of them singletons, with roughly 50% in the top ten. This sample is drawn from a study of CD8+CD57+ T cells in acquired aplastic anemia. Across the whole study: The study obtained an average of about 3.4 ug of DNA from sorted CD4+ and CD8+ cells.

Whole-study results and caveats: Both patients and controls carried the same twenty-nine CD8+ CDR3 sequences. No significant difference in CD8+ Simpson's diversity was found between patients and controls.

Germline V gene data show CDR1 as SGHDN and CDR2 as FVKESK. V lost 1 base to trimming and J lost 10 bases, with 8 bases between them. The CDR3 runs to 13 residues. This clonotype originated in a human donor with aplastic anemia. The chain employs TRBV14 and TRBJ1-6; D remains unclear. The specimen was sorted CD4+, CD8+, or CD8+CD57+ T cells (not recorded which) from PBMCs. The CDR3 coding sequence is TGTGCCAGCAGCCAAGCTAGCCGGTCACCCCTCCACTTT. This sequence encodes CASSQASRSPLHF.